This T cell receptor (beta chain) appears in the sequencing data of a study of blood T cell repertoires in COVID-19. At the level of the study: Italy, Spain and the United States were the sources of the convalescent and acute COVID-19 samples. From T cells, B-cell-depleted T cells, or PBMCs came the material, which was cDNA or gDNA.

In the original analysis: Amplification with reference gene primers provided the estimates of nucleated cell counts. Generated by immunoSEQ multiplex PCR, the TCRdb table keeps only in-frame clones and is missing some. From that table come the V and J calls and clone size; the DNA was used to work out D and trimming. The sample yields 200,000 to 300,000 clones, less than 90% seen once. The CDR3 is made up of 15 amino acids. From germline, CDR1 is MNHEY and CDR2 SMNVEV (reference sequence). V lost 2 bases to trimming and J lost 0 bases, with 8 bases between them. In its sample, this clone was seen a few times. The same CDR3 arises from other DNA sequences in this sample as well.

The rearrangement joins TRBV27 to TRBJ1-5; tentatively, D is TRBD1 (6 bases). The sequencing sample was made of peripheral blood. The source of this sequence is a woman in her forties who had recovered from COVID-19. For the CDR3, the DNA is TGTGCCAGCAGTTTAGGACAGTATAGCAATCAGCCCCAGCATTTT. Amino acid sequence: CASSLGQYSNQPQHF.